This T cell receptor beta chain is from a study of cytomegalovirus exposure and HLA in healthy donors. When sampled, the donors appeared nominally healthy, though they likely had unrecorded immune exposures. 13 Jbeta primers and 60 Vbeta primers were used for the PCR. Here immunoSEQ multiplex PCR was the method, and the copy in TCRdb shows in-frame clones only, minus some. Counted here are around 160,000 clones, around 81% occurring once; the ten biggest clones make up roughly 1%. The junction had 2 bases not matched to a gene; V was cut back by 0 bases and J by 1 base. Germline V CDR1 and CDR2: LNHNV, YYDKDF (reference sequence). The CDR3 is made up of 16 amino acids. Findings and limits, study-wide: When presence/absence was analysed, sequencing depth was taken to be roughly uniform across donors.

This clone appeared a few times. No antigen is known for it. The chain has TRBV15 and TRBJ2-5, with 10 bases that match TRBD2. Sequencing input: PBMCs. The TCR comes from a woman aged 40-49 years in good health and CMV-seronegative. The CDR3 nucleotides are TGTGCCACCAGCAGAGACGGGACTAGCGCCCAAGAGACCCAGTACTTC. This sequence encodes CATSRDGTSAQETQYF.